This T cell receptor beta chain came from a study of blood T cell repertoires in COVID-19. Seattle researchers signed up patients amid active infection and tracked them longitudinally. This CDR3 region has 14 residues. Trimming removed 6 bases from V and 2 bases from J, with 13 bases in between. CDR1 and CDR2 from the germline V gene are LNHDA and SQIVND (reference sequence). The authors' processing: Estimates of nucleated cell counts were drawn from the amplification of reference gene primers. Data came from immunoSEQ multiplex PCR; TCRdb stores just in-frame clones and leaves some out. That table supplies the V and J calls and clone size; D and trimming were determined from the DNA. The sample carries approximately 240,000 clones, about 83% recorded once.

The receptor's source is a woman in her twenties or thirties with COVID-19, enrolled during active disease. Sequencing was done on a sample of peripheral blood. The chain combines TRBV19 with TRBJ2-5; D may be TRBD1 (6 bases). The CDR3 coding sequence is TGTGCCAGTAGGGGGATTGGACAGCAAGAGACCCAGTACTTC. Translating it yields CASRGIGQQETQYF.